Listed below are T cell receptor beta chains from one sample, sequenced in a study of T cells after yellow fever vaccination. One entry per CDR3 protein, called by TCRdb with MiXCR from the 5' RACE reads. The data contain some 300,000 distinct CDR3 sequences, approximately 8% of them singletons. The sequences come from CD4+ T cells sorted from PBMCs, collected 5 days after the yellow fever booster vaccination. The receptors were sampled from a man younger than 30 who received the YFV17D yellow fever vaccine. Each CDR3 is given with its conserved first and last residue. The order of the fields is clone size, V gene, J gene, D gene, CDR3 DNA, CDR3 protein. D genes are given only for firm matches. Clone size appears in some rows only: once, few, many, or a class for an expanded clone.

>-|TRBV7-9|TRBJ1-3|-
TGTGCCAGCAGCTTAGCGTCCAGGGCTGGAAACACCATATATTTT
CASSLASRAGNTIYF
>-|TRBV25-1|TRBJ2-4|-
TGTGCCAGCAGTGATGGGCAGGGGTGGCCCAAAAACATTCAGTACTTC
CASSDGQGWPKNIQYF
>few|TRBV5-6|TRBJ2-3|TRBD2
TGTGCCAGCAGCTTGTTGGCTAGCGGGACAGATACGCAGTATTTT
CASSLLASGTDTQYF
>many|TRBV3-1|TRBJ1-5|-
TGTGCCAGCAGCCTCCCAGGGGCAGGACAGCCCCAGCATTTT
CASSLPGAGQPQHF
>many|TRBV5-1|TRBJ1-1|TRBD1
TGCGCCAGCAGCTTGGGACAGGGGAGTGAAGCTTTCTTT
CASSLGQGSEAFF
>few|TRBV7-2|TRBJ2-4|-
TGTGCCAGCAGCCCCGGGGTGGCCAGGGAACTAGCCAAAAACATTCAGTACTTC
CASSPGVARELAKNIQYF
>many|TRBV12-3/TRBV12-4|TRBJ1-1|-
TGTGCCAGCAGTTTCGGTTTGAACACTGAAGCTTTCTTT
CASSFGLNTEAFF
>-|TRBV18|TRBJ2-3|-
TGTGCCAGCTCACCGTTAGCTAGTGATACGCAGTATTTT
CASSPLASDTQYF
>-|TRBV5-5|TRBJ2-6|TRBD1
TGTGCCAGCAGCTTCAGCCGGGACAGGGGACGCGGGGCCAACGTCCTGACTTTC
CASSFSRDRGRGANVLTF
>many|TRBV7-2|TRBJ2-1|-
TGTGCCAGCAGCCTATACTGGGACTGGAAGTACAATGAGCAGTTCTTC
CASSLYWDWKYNEQFF
>few|TRBV6-5|TRBJ2-1|-
TGTGCCAGCAGTCCCGGGCCCTACAATGAGCAGTTCTTC
CASSPGPYNEQFF
>-|TRBV12-3/TRBV12-4|TRBJ1-4|-
TGTGCCAGCAGGTCAGGGGTCGGTGAAAAACTGTTTTTT
CASRSGVGEKLFF
>-|TRBV2|TRBJ1-1|-
TGTGCCAGCAGTGGACAGATCATGAACACTGAAGCTTTCTTT
CASSGQIMNTEAFF
>few|TRBV7-2|TRBJ1-1|-
TGTGCCAGCAGCAACAGACTTTCGAACACTGAAGCTTTCTTT
CASSNRLSNTEAFF
>many|TRBV5-1|TRBJ2-5|-
TGCGCCAGCAGCTTGGAGAACAGGGCTACAGAGACCCAGTACTTC
CASSLENRATETQYF
>-|TRBV18|TRBJ2-5|-
TGTGCCAGCTCACCAGCGAGTTACGAGACCCAGTACTTC
CASSPASYETQYF
>few|TRBV7-2|TRBJ1-1|-
TGTGCCAGCAGCTCTGTTGGTACTGAAGCTTTCTTT
CASSSVGTEAFF
>few|TRBV6-5|TRBJ2-2|TRBD1
TGTGCCAGCAGTAGTCGGGACAGCCTTATCACCGGGGAGCTGTTTTTT
CASSSRDSLITGELFF
>-|TRBV11-2|TRBJ2-5|-
TGTGCCAGCAGCGTAACACCAGGACAGGAGGGGACCCAGTACTTC
CASSVTPGQEGTQYF
>few|TRBV18|TRBJ1-4|-
TGTGCCAGCTCACCAGTTATCGCAACTAATGAAAAACTGTTTTTT
CASSPVIATNEKLFF
>few|TRBV20-1|TRBJ2-6|-
TGCAGTGCTAGAGCGACAGGAACCGGGGCCAACGTCCTGACTTTC
CSARATGTGANVLTF
>-|TRBV18|TRBJ1-3|-
TGTGCCAGCTCACCAAGAGGGTCATCAAACACCATATATTTT
CASSPRGSSNTIYF
>-|TRBV4-3|TRBJ2-1|-
TGCGCCAGCAGCCAAGTGATCGACAGCTACAATGAGCAGTTCTTC
CASSQVIDSYNEQFF
>few|TRBV12-3/TRBV12-4|TRBJ1-2|-
TGTGCCAGCAGGAGGGGGGGCTCGGAGGGCTACACCTTC
CASRRGGSEGYTF